What follows describes a single T cell receptor (beta chain). The antigen is unknown. Using immunoSEQ multiplex PCR, the repertoire was profiled, and TCRdb retains in-frame clones only, with some absent. The data show 75,000 to 100,000 clones, around 80% seen once. Relapse after autologous stem cell transplantation occurred in every patient, and brentuximab vedotin exposure varied. The data were taken from a study of PD-1 blockade in classical Hodgkin lymphoma. Whole-study findings and limits: According to reports, newly diagnosed patients had lower baseline TCR diversity than healthy donors, and relapsed/refractory patients had lower baseline TCR diversity still. Prior therapy or disease activity may underlie the repertoire differences, whose causes remain undefined. It was among complete responders that baseline diversity resembled that of newly diagnosed patients. A significant rise in TCR diversity was seen by C4D1 for CD4+ cells but not for CD8+ cells.

The CDR3 has 16 residues. V shed 1 base, J shed 4 bases, and the junction held 8 bases outside the gene matches. The V gene's germline CDR1 is SGHRS and CDR2 YFSETQ. V is TRBV5-1 and J is TRBJ2-7; TRBD2 matches 10 bases. The sequence was collected from a human donor with classical Hodgkin lymphoma. This sample comprised peripheral blood mononuclear cells (PBMCs), obtained at baseline. CDR3 nucleotides: TGCGCCAGCAGCTTGTGGGTCCCGACTAGCGGGTACGAGCAGTACTTC. This codes for CASSLWVPTSGYEQYF.